A single sample gave rise to the 16 T cell receptor beta chains below, sequenced in a study of T cell responses to AZD1222 COVID-19 vaccine. TCRdb's table, derived via immunoSEQ multiplex PCR, lists solely in-frame clones and lacks some. The sample lists over 150,000 clones; 75% to 95% were seen once. Specimen: peripheral blood, collected on day 0 of AZD1222 vaccination. The receptors derive from an adult in good health.

The V gene is TRBV3-1 (or the pseudogene TRBV3-2), the J gene TRBJ1-1, with TRBD1 as a possible D gene (5 bases). The CDR3 has 14 residues. Germline V CDR1 and CDR2: LGHDT, YNNKEL (reference sequence). Trimming stripped 4 bases from V and 1 base from J, with 10 bases between. CDR3 sequence (DNA): TGTGCCAGCAGCCCTCAGACAGAGAACACTGAAGCTTTCTTT. Translating gives CASSPQTENTEAFF.

This clone has a single count. The chain couples TRBV27 to TRBJ1-6, with 7 nucleotides matching TRBD1. The CDR3 extends over 15 amino acids. Germline V CDR1 and CDR2: MNHEY, SMNVEV (reference sequence). V dropped 2 bases and J dropped 9; count of bases not matched to a gene: 7. The CDR3 sequence: CASSLDSTGFSPLHF. DNA of the CDR3: TGTGCCAGCAGTTTAGACTCGACAGGGTTTTCACCCCTCCACTTT.

CDR3 sequence (DNA): TGCGCCAGCAGCTTGGGGTATGGGGGCGCGGGGGCGAACACTGAAGCTTTCTTT. It translates to CASSLGYGGAGANTEAFF. The rearrangement links TRBV5-1 to TRBJ1-1, with a possible D match to TRBD1 (6 bases). The germline V gene encodes CDR1 SGHRS and CDR2 YFSETQ. The length of the CDR3 is 18 residues. Trimming took 0 bases from V and 1 from J, leaving 19 bases between them. Complete variable domain (other parts from reference TRBV5-1 and TRBJ1-1): KAGVTQTPRYLIKTRGQQVTLSCSPISGHRSVSWYQQTPGQGLQFLFEYFSETQRNKGNFPGRFSGRQFSNSRSEMNVSTLELGDSALYLCASSLGYGGAGANTEAFFGQGTRLTVV.

This clone occurred once. The chain uses TRBV4-2 and TRBJ2-1; D is possibly TRBD1 or TRBD2 (5 bases each). The CDR3 runs to 14 residues. V lost 0 bases, J lost 4 bases, and 7 bases lay in between. Germline V CDR1 and CDR2: LGHNA, YNFKEQ. In DNA, the CDR3 is TGTGCCAGCAGCCAAGACGAGGGGTACAATGAGCAGTTCTTC. Its protein product is CASSQDEGYNEQFF.

The J gene is TRBJ1-1, the V gene TRBV4-1; 12 bases are a match to TRBD1. CDR1 MGHRA and CDR2 YSYEKL come from the germline V gene. The CDR3 contains 17 residues. J gave up 10 bases and V 1 base, and 13 bases lay outside the gene matches. The CDR3 reads CASSQGMGTGGWEVAFF. The CDR3 nucleotides are TGCGCCAGCAGCCAAGGAATGGGGACAGGGGGCTGGGAGGTAGCTTTCTTT.

V usage is TRBV2 and J usage is TRBJ1-1; no reliable D call. The germline V gene has CDR1 SNHLY and CDR2 FYNNEI. The CDR3 is 11 residues long. The germline V and J ends were trimmed by 7 bases and 3 bases, with 6 bases remaining between them. The CDR3 loop is CASKGHTEAFF. DNA for the CDR3: TGTGCCAGCAAGGGTCACACTGAAGCTTTCTTT.

This clone was seen once. The rearrangement joins TRBV27 to TRBJ2-7; the D gene is possibly TRBD1 (6 bases). The germline V gene encodes CDR1 MNHEY and CDR2 SMNVEV (reference sequence). CDR3 length: 13 amino acids. The germline V and J ends were trimmed by 6 bases and 4 bases, with 13 bases remaining between them. CDR3 DNA sequence: TGTGCCAGCAGAGGATTGGGACATTACGAGCAGTACTTC. It is translated as CASRGLGHYEQYF.

This chain connects TRBV9 to TRBJ2-3; 11 bases line up with TRBD2. The CDR3 sequence is 15 residues long. The trim removed 0 bases at V and 11 bases at J, leaving 8 bases unmatched. Germline V gene sequence: CDR1 SGDLS, CDR2 YYNGEE. Here the CDR3 reads CASSVELAGVHEQYF. Here the CDR3 DNA reads TGTGCCAGCAGCGTAGAACTAGCGGGGGTCCATGAGCAGTATTTT. Together with reference TRBV9 and TRBJ2-3, the CDR3 gives the full variable domain: DSGVTQTPKHLITATGQRVTLRCSPRSGDLSVYWYQQSLDQGLQFLIQYYNGEERAKGNILERFSAQQFPDLHSELNLSSLELGDSALYFCASSVELAGVHEQYFGPGTRLTVL.

The chain links TRBV10-3 to TRBJ2-7; TRBD1 matches 9 bases. Germline lookup yields CDR1 ENHRY and CDR2 SYGVKD. This CDR3 has 15 amino acids. With 7 bases clipped from V and 2 bases from J, the junction kept 9 bases outside the gene matches. The chain's CDR3 is CAITTSGTGTYEQYF. DNA of the CDR3: TGTGCCATCACAACCTCCGGGACAGGGACCTACGAGCAGTACTTC.

The chain joins TRBV6-4 to TRBJ2-1; 12 positions agree with TRBD2. The V gene end was trimmed by 8 bases and the J gene end by 14 bases; junction bases not matched to a gene: 13. There are 14 residues in the CDR3. CDR1 and CDR2 (germline): MRHNA, SNTAGT. The DNA for the CDR3 is TGTGCCAGCCCGGGACTAGCGGGCCGCCGTCCGGAGTTCTTC. It is translated as CASPGLAGRRPEFF.

CDR3 region: CASSSVVGDRSYEQYF. In DNA, the CDR3 is TGTGCCAGCAGCTCCGTGGTGGGAGACAGGTCCTACGAGCAGTACTTC. This sequence joins TRBV7-8 and TRBJ2-7; a possible D gene is TRBD1 (6 bases). Trimming pared 4 bases from V and 1 base from J, leaving 17 bases between. The CDR3 length is 16 residues. Germline-derived CDR1 and CDR2 are SGHVS and FQNEAQ.

The J gene is TRBJ2-5, the V gene TRBV7-3; D possibly corresponds to TRBD1 (6 bases). CDR1 is SGHTA and CDR2 is FQGTGA in the germline V gene. The V gene lost 2 bases and the J gene lost 7 bases, with 11 bases spanning the gap. This CDR3 region has 13 residues. DNA for the CDR3: TGTGCCAGCAGCTTAGGACAACAGGGGACCCAGTACTTC. It codes for CASSLGQQGTQYF.

The chain employs TRBV27 and TRBJ2-2, with 9 nucleotides matching TRBD1. The junction had 13 bases not matched to a gene; V was cut back by 4 bases and J by 7 bases. Germline V gene lookup returns CDR1 MNHEY and CDR2 SMNVEV (reference sequence). The CDR3 runs 17 residues. The CDR3 region is CASSSPGQGRQDGELFF. As DNA, the CDR3 is TGTGCCAGCAGTTCACCGGGACAGGGCCGGCAGGACGGGGAGCTGTTTTTT.

V gene TRBV5-6 combines with J gene TRBJ1-1; TRBD1 agrees at 7 bases. Trimming at V came to 4 bases and at J to 4 bases, leaving 10 bases not matched to a gene. The CDR3 is made up of 15 amino acids. Germline values: CDR1 SGHDT, CDR2 YYEEEE. The CDR3 reads CASSPPQGGITEAFF. The CDR3 coding sequence is TGTGCCAGCAGCCCCCCTCAGGGGGGCATCACTGAAGCTTTCTTT.

J is TRBJ1-2 and V is TRBV21-1. TRBV21-1 is an annotated pseudogene. The CDR3 spans 14 residues. CDR3 coding DNA: TGTGCCAGCACCACGCCGGGGGGGTTCGATGGCTACACCTTC. It is translated as CASTTPGGFDGYTF.

The chain recombines TRBV9 with TRBJ2-7; 8 nucleotides match TRBD1. Germline CDR1 and CDR2: SGDLS and YYNGEE. V was clipped by 3 bases and J by 7 bases; unmatched bases: 9. CDR3 length equals 14 residues. Written as DNA, the CDR3 is TGTGCCAGCAGCGAAGGACAGGGTCTGGGGGAGCAGTACTTC. This encodes CASSEGQGLGEQYF.